This TCR beta chain was sequenced for a study of cytomegalovirus exposure and HLA in healthy donors. 13 Jbeta primers and 60 Vbeta primers were used for the PCR. Generated by immunoSEQ multiplex PCR, the TCRdb table keeps only in-frame clones and is missing some. Among 150,000 to 200,000 clones, about three quarters were seen once, and the ten largest hold about 2.3%. The V segment lost 2 bases and the J segment 4 bases; nucleotides outside the gene matches: 5. This CDR3 is 16 amino acids long. CDR1 and CDR2 (germline): SGHRS, YFSETQ. This TCR was recovered from a female donor in good health and CMV-seronegative. The sample taken for sequencing was PBMCs. This chain links TRBV5-1 with TRBJ2-1; TRBD2 agrees at 11 bases. CDR3 loop: CASSLIAGGDYNEQFF. CDR3 bases: TGCGCCAGCAGCTTAATAGCGGGGGGGGATTACAATGAGCAGTTCTTC.